The clone carrying this TCR beta chain has a count of ten or more. Its antigen is undetermined. This specimen comes from a study of post-analysis software for immune sequencing data. Looking at the study overall: Disease trajectories encompassed relapsing-remitting, secondary progressive and progressive-relapsing multiple sclerosis. Findings and limits, study-wide: Pronounced co-clustering by F measure was evident among identically batched samples. Elevated frequency relative to controls characterized roughly five TRBV segments in patients, TRBV5-6, TRBV5-1 and TRBV20-1 among them. Multiple sclerosis patients had significantly lower normalized Chao1 diversity than controls.

Germline values: CDR1 MNHEY, CDR2 SVGAGI. V lost 8 bases and J lost 7; bases outside the gene matches: 4. The CDR3 runs to 14 residues. Unique-molecular-identifier-tagged TCR beta cDNA libraries were used. Between 1 and 10 million T cells gave rise to some 450,000 cDNA molecules. TCRdb re-derived calls from the PCR reads in MiXCR, one entry per CDR3 protein. The data show about 540,000 distinct CDR3 sequences, with roughly 34% seen just once and around 5.9% held by the top ten. The chain links TRBV6-5 to TRBJ2-1; 14 bases are a match to TRBD2. This TCR was recovered from a girl aged 2-17 years with multiple sclerosis. Sequenced input: blood. The chain's CDR3 is CASRLAGGPNEQFF. In nucleotides, the CDR3 is TGTGCCAGCCGACTAGCGGGGGGGCCAAATGAGCAGTTCTTC.